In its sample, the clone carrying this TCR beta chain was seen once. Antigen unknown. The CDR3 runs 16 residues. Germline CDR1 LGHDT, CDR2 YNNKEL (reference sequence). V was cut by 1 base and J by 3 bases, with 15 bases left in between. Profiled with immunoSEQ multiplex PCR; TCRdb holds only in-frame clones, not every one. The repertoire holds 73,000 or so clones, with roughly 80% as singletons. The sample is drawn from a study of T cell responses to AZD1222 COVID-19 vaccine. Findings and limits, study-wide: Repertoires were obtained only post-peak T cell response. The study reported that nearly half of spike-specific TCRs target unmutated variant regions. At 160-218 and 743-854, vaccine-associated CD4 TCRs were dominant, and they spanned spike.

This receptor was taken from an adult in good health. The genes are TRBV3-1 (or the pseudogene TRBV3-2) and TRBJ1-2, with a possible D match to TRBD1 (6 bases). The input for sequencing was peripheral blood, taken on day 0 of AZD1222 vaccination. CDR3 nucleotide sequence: TGTGCCAGCAGCCAAGGCGGGGCAGGGGCCCACTATGGCTACACCTTC. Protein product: CASSQGGAGAHYGYTF.